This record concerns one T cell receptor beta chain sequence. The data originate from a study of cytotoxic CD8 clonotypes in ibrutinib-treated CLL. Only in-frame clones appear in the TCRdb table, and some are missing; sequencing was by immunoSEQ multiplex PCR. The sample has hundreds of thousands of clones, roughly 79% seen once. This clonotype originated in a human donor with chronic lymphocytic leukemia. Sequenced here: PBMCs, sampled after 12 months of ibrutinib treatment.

The CDR3 coding sequence is TGTGCCTGGAGTGCTTCCGGGACAAAAGTCCACTATGGCTACACCTTC. Translated, it gives CAWSASGTKVHYGYTF. The V and J genes are TRBV30 and TRBJ1-2, with a possible D match to TRBD1 (6 bases). Trimming took 1 base from V and 3 from J, leaving 18 bases between them. CDR3 length equals 16 residues. Germline loops: CDR1 GTSNPN, CDR2 SVGIG (reference sequence). The whole variable domain, filled in from reference TRBV30 and TRBJ1-2, reads SQTIHQWPATLVQPVGSPLSLECTVEGTSNPNLYWYRQAAGRGLQLLFYSVGIGQISSEVPQNLSASRPQDRQFILSSKKLLLSDSGFYLCAWSASGTKVHYGYTFGSGTRLTVV.